This record covers a single TCR beta chain. CDR1 is MRHNA and CDR2 is SNTAGT in the germline V gene. The CDR3 runs 15 residues. Between the trimmed V and J ends, which lost 5 bases and 6 bases, there was a span of 19 bases. This sample was taken from a study of cytomegalovirus exposure and HLA in healthy donors. The donors comprised healthy bone marrow donors. A multiplex PCR was run with 60 Vbeta primers and 13 Jbeta primers. Using immunoSEQ multiplex PCR, the repertoire was profiled, and TCRdb retains in-frame clones only, with some absent. The data show around 100,000 clones, with under 80% seen just once and over 9% held by the top ten.

Sequencing used PBMCs. V is TRBV6-4 and J is TRBJ2-5; D may be TRBD2 (5 bases). The clonotype comes from a woman under 30 in good health and CMV-seropositive. As DNA, the CDR3 is TGTGCCAGCAGTAATCCCGTAGCGTGTTTGCAGACCCAGTACTTC. Protein: CASSNPVACLQTQYF.